Described below is a single T cell receptor beta chain sequence and its context. Its antigen is undetermined. The data are from a study of cytomegalovirus exposure and HLA in healthy donors. General observations from the study: Prior analysis indicated that the majority of TCR beta V segments exhibited productivity approximately 87% or approximately 30% of the time.

Primers: 60 Vbeta forward and 13 Jbeta reverse. The table came from immunoSEQ multiplex PCR; TCRdb's copy has only in-frame clones and leaves some out. The table shows under 200,000 clones, with roughly 70% occurring only once. V shed 1 base and J shed 4 bases, with 6 bases lying between them. The length of the CDR3 is 13 residues. CDR1 SEHNR and CDR2 FQNEAQ come from the germline V gene (reference sequence). This sequence originates from a girl aged 10-17 years in good health and CMV-seronegative. Sequenced sample: PBMCs. This chain links TRBV7-9 with TRBJ2-3; unclear D gene. As DNA, the CDR3 is TGTGCCAGCAGCTTAGATTCCGCAGATACGCAGTATTTT. This sequence encodes CASSLDSADTQYF.